Described below is a single T cell receptor (beta chain) sequence and its context. Its antigen remains unidentified. Measured with immunoSEQ multiplex PCR; TCRdb has only the in-frame clones, and not every one. The table records 150,000 to 200,000 clones, roughly 85% of them present only once. The data derive from a study of T cell responses to AZD1222 COVID-19 vaccine. Study results and caveats: Vaccine-related CD4 TCRs covered spike, predominating at 160-218 and 743-854. A rise in Spike-specific TCR breadth and depth followed two AZD1222 doses.

Germline-derived CDR1 and CDR2 are MNHEY and SVGAGI. This CDR3 has 16 residues. Trimming took off 2 bases at V and 7 bases at J, with 17 bases between the two ends. The sample here was peripheral blood, taken 28 days after the second AZD1222 dose. This chain links TRBV6-5 with TRBJ2-2; TRBD2 is a possible D gene (5 bases). The clonotype comes from an adult who received the AZD1222 COVID-19 vaccine. The CDR3 region is CASSYPLRGGVGELFF. The CDR3 DNA reads as TGTGCCAGCAGTTACCCCCTACGAGGAGGAGTCGGGGAGCTGTTTTTT.